Listed here are 4 T cell receptor beta chains from one sample, sequenced in a study of T cells expressing NK-cell markers. TCRdb reanalyzed the 5' RACE reads and collapses them to one entry per CDR3 protein, without DNA. This specimen shows 250,000 or so distinct CDR3 sequences; the ten leading clones hold more than 3.5%. Sequences were obtained from blood T cells: a sorted CD56 or NKG2C T cell subset, CD4+ or CD8+ T cells, or bulk PBMC T cells (not recorded which). These receptors originate from a woman between 18 and 69 years old in good health.

The chain carries TRBV7-2 and TRBJ2-2; TCRdb reports TRBD2, a call that lacks DNA to check it against. The germline V gene encodes CDR1 SGHTA and CDR2 FQGNSA. This CDR3 is 17 amino acids long. The CDR3 protein is CASSFPPQTTYTGELFF. The whole variable domain, filled in from reference TRBV7-2 and TRBJ2-2, reads GAGVSQSPSNKVTEKGKDVELRCDPISGHTALYWYRQSLGQGLEFLIYFQGNSAPDKSGLPSDRFSAERTGGSVSTLTIQRTQQEDSAVYLCASSFPPQTTYTGELFFGEGSRLTVL.

The chain employs TRBV20-1 and TRBJ2-7; with no DNA, the TCRdb D assignment of TRBD1 cannot be verified. The CDR3 length is 11 residues. Germline CDR1 DFQATT, CDR2 SNEGSKA (reference sequence). The CDR3: CSARGGTEQYF.

This chain links TRBV6-5 with TRBJ2-5; as DNA is missing, the TRBD2 call by TCRdb cannot be tested. The germline V gene has CDR1 MNHEY and CDR2 SVGAGI. The CDR3 covers 14 residues. The CDR3 is CASSYSGRAETQYF.

The V gene is TRBV4-2, the J gene TRBJ1-6. This CDR3 is 15 amino acids long. Germline loops: CDR1 LGHNA, CDR2 YNFKEQ. The CDR3 reads CASSQELAYNSPLHF.